This TCR beta chain stems from a study of response to subunit inactivated influenza vaccine. Losses at the gene ends were 6 bases for V and 7 bases for J; bases not matched to a gene: 9. Germline loops: CDR1 KGHSH, CDR2 LQKENI. The CDR3 runs 14 residues. TCRdb re-called the RT-PCR reads with MiXCR, one entry per CDR3 protein. This table holds more than 450,000 distinct CDR3 sequences, about 11% found once. In its sample, this clonotype was seen a few times. This chain links TRBV18 with TRBJ2-1; 7 bases agree with TRBD1. The clonotype originates from a man aged 50 to 59 who received an inactivated influenza vaccine. The source was PBMCs from blood, collected on the day of vaccination. CDR3 in DNA: TGTGCCAGCTCGCGGACAGGAAATGTGAATGAGCAGTTCTTC. Its protein is CASSRTGNVNEQFF.